Described below is a single T cell receptor (beta chain) sequence and its context. Its antigen is unidentified. This entry comes from a study of post-analysis software for immune sequencing data. The J segment lost 2 bases and the V segment lost 6 bases, leaving 7 bases of the junction unmatched. The CDR3 is made up of 15 amino acids. Germline V gene lookup returns CDR1 MNHEY and CDR2 SMNVEV (reference sequence). Study-wide results and caveats: Elevated frequency relative to controls characterized a handful of TRBV segments in patients, TRBV5-6, TRBV5-1 and TRBV20-1 among them. Strong co-clustering by F measure linked samples that shared a preparation batch.

Incorporated into the TCR beta cDNA libraries were unique molecular identifiers, which served to reduce PCR and sequencing biases. MiXCR, run by TCRdb on the PCR reads, gives a single entry per CDR3 protein. Among roughly 400,000 distinct CDR3 sequences listed, about 40% were seen once. Material for sequencing was blood. The gene calls are TRBV27 and TRBJ2-1; 7 bases are shared with TRBD1. The TCR sequence derives from a girl aged 2-10 years with multiple sclerosis. CDR3 protein: CASRTTGVTYNEQFF. For the CDR3, the DNA is TGTGCCAGCAGAACAACAGGGGTGACCTACAATGAGCAGTTCTTC.